This T cell receptor beta chain was captured by sequencing in a study of T cell responses to AZD1222 COVID-19 vaccine. Study conclusions and caveats: Researchers took repertoire samples only after the peak T cell response had come.

Sequencing was performed with immunoSEQ multiplex PCR; in TCRdb, only in-frame clones are kept and a portion is missing. This sample has under 150,000 clones, with around 93% found just once. With respect to this clone: Its antigen is unknown.

With 6 bases clipped from V and 0 bases from J, the junction kept 7 bases outside the gene matches. CDR3 length equals 15 residues. Germline CDR1 and CDR2: MNHNY and SVGAGI (reference sequence). This TCR was sampled from an adult who received the AZD1222 COVID-19 vaccine. V gene TRBV6-6 combines with J gene TRBJ1-2; TRBD1 agrees at 7 bases. Sequences were derived from peripheral blood, sampled 28 days after the second AZD1222 dose. The CDR3 bases are TGTGCCAGCAGCTTAATGGGACAGCCTAACTATGGCTACACCTTC. It specifies CASSLMGQPNYGYTF.